The present entry profiles one T cell receptor (beta chain) with its context. The antigen is undetermined. This specimen comes from a study of cytomegalovirus exposure and HLA in healthy donors. Broader study findings: High specificity and sensitivity for cytomegalovirus status were reported for the classifier. Altogether, 164 TCR beta chains were recorded as cytomegalovirus-associated. Through in vitro validation, a few CMV-associated chains were shown to be specific for CMV antigens.

The CDR3 totals 14 residues. Losses at the gene ends were 5 bases for V and 6 bases for J; bases not matched to a gene: 3. The germline CDR1 and CDR2 sequences are SGHNT and YENEEA. The donors formed part of the roughly 110-subject validation cohort, distinct from the roughly 600-subject first cohort. Some clones are missing from TCRdb's copy, which holds only in-frame ones; the method was immunoSEQ multiplex PCR. The sample holds about 130,000 clones; around 90% are singletons and the top ten take roughly 2%. This TCR derives from a woman under 30 in good health and CMV-seronegative. The rearrangement joins TRBV11-3 to TRBJ2-7; 14 nucleotides match TRBD2. Input material: PBMCs. In DNA form, the CDR3 reads TGTGCCAGCAGCCCCGGACTAGCGGGAGGCGAGCAGTACTTC. Residues: CASSPGLAGGEQYF.